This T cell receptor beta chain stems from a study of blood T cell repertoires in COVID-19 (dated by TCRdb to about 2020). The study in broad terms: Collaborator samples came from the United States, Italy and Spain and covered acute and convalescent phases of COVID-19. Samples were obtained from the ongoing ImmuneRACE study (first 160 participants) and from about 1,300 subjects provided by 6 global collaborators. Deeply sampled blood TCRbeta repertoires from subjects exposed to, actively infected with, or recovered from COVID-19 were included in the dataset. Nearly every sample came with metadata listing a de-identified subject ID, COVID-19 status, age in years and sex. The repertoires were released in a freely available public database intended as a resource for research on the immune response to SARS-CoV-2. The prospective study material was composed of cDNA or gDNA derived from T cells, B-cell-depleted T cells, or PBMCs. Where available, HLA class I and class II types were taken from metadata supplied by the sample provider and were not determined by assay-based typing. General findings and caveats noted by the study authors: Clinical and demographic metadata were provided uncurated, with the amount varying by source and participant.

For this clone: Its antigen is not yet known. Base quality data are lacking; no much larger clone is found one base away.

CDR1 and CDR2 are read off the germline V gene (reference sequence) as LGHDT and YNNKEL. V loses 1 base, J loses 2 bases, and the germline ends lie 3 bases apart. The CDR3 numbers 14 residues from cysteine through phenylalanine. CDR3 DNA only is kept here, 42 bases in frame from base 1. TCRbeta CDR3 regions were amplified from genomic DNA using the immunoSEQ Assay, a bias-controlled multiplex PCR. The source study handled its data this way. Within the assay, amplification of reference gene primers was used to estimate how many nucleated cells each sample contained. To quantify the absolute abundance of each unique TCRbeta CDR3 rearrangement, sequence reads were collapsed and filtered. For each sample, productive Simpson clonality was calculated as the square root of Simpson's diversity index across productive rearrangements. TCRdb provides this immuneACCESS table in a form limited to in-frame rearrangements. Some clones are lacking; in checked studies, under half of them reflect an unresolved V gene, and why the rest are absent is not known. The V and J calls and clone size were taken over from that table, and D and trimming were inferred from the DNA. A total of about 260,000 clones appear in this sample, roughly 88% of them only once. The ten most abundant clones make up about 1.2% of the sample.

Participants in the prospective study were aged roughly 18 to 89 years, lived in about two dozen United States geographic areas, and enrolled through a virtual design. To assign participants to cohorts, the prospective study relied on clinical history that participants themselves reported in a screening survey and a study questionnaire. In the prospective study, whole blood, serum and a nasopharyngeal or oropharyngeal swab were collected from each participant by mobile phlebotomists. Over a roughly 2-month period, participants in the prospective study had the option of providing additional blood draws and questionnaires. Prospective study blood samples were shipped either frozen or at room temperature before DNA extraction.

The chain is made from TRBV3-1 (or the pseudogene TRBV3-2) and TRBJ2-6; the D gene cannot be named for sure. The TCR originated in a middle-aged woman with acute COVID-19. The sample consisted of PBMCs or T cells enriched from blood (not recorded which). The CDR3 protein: CASSQGPGANVLTF. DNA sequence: TGTGCCAGCAGCCAAGGGCCTGGGGCCAACGTCCTGACTTTC.